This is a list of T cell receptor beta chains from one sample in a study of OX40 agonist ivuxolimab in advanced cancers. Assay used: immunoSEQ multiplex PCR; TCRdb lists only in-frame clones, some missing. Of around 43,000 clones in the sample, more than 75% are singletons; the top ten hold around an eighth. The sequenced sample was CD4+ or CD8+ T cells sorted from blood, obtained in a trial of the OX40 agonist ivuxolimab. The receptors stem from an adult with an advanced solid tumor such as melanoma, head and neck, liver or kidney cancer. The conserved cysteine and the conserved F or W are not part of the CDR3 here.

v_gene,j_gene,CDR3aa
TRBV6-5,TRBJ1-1,ASRGRGLTEAF
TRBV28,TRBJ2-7,ASSFTIPAYEQY
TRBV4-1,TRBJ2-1,ASSPGTGFNEQF
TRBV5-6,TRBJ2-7,ASSSLGTGSYEQY
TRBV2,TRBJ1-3,ASSESAGNTIY
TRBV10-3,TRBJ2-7,AISGGDSKYEQY
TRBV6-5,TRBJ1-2,ASSYSAPTGGYT
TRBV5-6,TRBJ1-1,ASSLAGGVNTEAF
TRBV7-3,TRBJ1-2,ASSLEGTAEGYT
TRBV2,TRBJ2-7,ASSEAGPVGGLYEQY